The 11 T cell receptor beta chains given below trace back to one sample, sequenced in a study of control samples from healthy donors and cancer patients. Here immunoSEQ multiplex PCR was the method, and the copy in TCRdb shows in-frame clones only, minus some. Of some 76,000 clones listed, about nine tenths were seen once; the top ten hold roughly a fifth. Sequencing was done on a sample of PBMCs. These TCRs come from a man aged 55-75 years with lung cancer.

V gene TRBV3-1 (or the pseudogene TRBV3-2) combines with J gene TRBJ1-6; D call uncertain. The CDR3 has 13 residues. The germline V gene encodes CDR1 LGHDT and CDR2 YNNKEL (reference sequence). V lost 3 bases and J lost 8, with 8 bases in between. The CDR3 sequence: CASSQGRDSPLHF. Here the CDR3 DNA reads TGTGCCAGCAGCCAGGGGAGGGATTCACCCCTCCACTTT.

CDR3 DNA sequence: TGTGCCAGCAGCTTAGGCAGGTTGAGAGAGGAGACCCAGTACTTC. This translates into CASSLGRLREETQYF. V and J are TRBV7-9 and TRBJ2-5; unclear D gene. There are 15 residues in the CDR3. Germline assignment: CDR1 SEHNR and CDR2 FQNEAQ (reference sequence). The V end was cut by 1 base, the J end by 5 bases, with 14 bases between.

Only a few counts were recorded for this clone. The chain combines TRBV30 with TRBJ1-2, with D unclear. Trimming pared 2 bases from V and 5 bases from J, leaving 15 bases between. Germline CDR1 is GTSNPN and CDR2 is SVGIG (reference sequence). There are 14 residues in the CDR3. Here the CDR3 reads CAWSSVSAGYGYTF. The CDR3 nucleotides read TGTGCCTGGAGTTCTGTTTCCGCGGGTTATGGCTACACCTTC.

This sequence joins TRBV5-1 and TRBJ2-1; 9 nucleotides match TRBD1. The V gene end was trimmed by 4 bases and the J gene end by 1 base; junction bases not matched to a gene: 12. The CDR3 length is 18 residues. Germline loops: CDR1 SGHRS, CDR2 YFSETQ. CDR3 sequence reads: CASSALDRGAASYNEQFF. The CDR3, as DNA: TGCGCCAGCAGCGCCTTGGACAGGGGAGCCGCTTCCTACAATGAGCAGTTCTTC.

This chain links TRBV6-5 with TRBJ1-4; 7 bases are shared with TRBD1. Germline V gene lookup returns CDR1 MNHEY and CDR2 SVGAGI. V lost 7 bases, J lost 7 bases, and 12 bases stayed unmatched. The CDR3 has 15 amino acids. The DNA of the CDR3 is TGTGCCAGCACATCCCAAGGGGGCGAGGGTGAAAAACTGTTTTTT. Protein sequence: CASTSQGGEGEKLFF.

The chain employs TRBV24-1 and TRBJ1-2; maybe TRBD1 (6 bases). Germline V gene data show CDR1 as KGHDR and CDR2 as SFDVKD. The CDR3 runs to 12 residues. V was trimmed by 3 bases and J by 6 bases, leaving 7 bases between them. CDR3 nucleotide sequence: TGTGCCACCAGTGATGCAGGGGATGGCTACACCTTC. Its translation: CATSDAGDGYTF.

The chain uses TRBV30 and TRBJ1-1, with 7 bases lining up with TRBD1. CDR1 GTSNPN and CDR2 SVGIG come from the germline V gene (reference sequence). The CDR3 sequence is 14 residues long. V dropped 1 base and J dropped 0; count of bases not matched to a gene: 2. The CDR3 DNA follows: TGTGCCTGGAGTGAGGGACAGATGAACACTGAAGCTTTCTTT. This sequence encodes CAWSEGQMNTEAFF.

This chain connects TRBV5-1 to TRBJ2-3; D perhaps matches TRBD2 (6 bases). V was shortened by 5 bases and J by 4 bases, with 11 bases between the two germline ends. The length of the CDR3 is 13 residues. Germline V lookup: CDR1 SGHRS, CDR2 YFSETQ. CDR3 protein: CASRTEGSDTQYF. The CDR3 DNA sequence: TGCGCCAGCAGGACGGAGGGCTCAGATACGCAGTATTTT.

V usage is TRBV29-1 and J usage is TRBJ1-2; maybe TRBD1 (6 bases). Germline V CDR1 and CDR2: SQVTM, ANQGSEA. V was trimmed by 6 bases and J by 9 bases, leaving 14 bases between them. The CDR3 has 11 amino acids. As DNA, the CDR3 is TGCAGCGTCCCGGGCACAGGGAGCTACACCTTC. Its protein product is CSVPGTGSYTF.

As for this clone: Distinct nucleotide sequences in the sample also encode this CDR3. The V call is TRBV5-8, the J call TRBJ1-2; D unresolved. Germline CDR1 SGHTS, CDR2 YDEGEE. Trimming removed 0 bases at V and 4 bases at J, with 7 bases between. This CDR3 has 13 residues. The CDR3 sequence: CASSLAQTYGYTF. The CDR3, as DNA: TGTGCCAGCAGCTTGGCTCAGACCTATGGCTACACCTTC.

The CDR3 bases are TGTGCCAGCACCACGGGCTTCACTGAAGCTTTCTTT. Its protein product is CASTTGFTEAFF. The chain couples TRBV12-3 or TRBV12-4 to TRBJ1-1; D unresolved. V was trimmed by 7 bases and J by 4 bases, leaving 10 bases between them. This CDR3 has 12 amino acids.